This T cell receptor beta chain is from a study of T cell responses to AZD1222 COVID-19 vaccine. As to this clone: The antigen is not known.

General observations from the study: Seropositive at baseline were only a handful of AZD1222 recipients. Donors in the cohort were predominantly white British and more often female, and clonal diversity was possibly underestimated. Sampling captured repertoires only after the peak T cell response. Increases in Spike-specific TCR breadth and depth were seen after two AZD1222 doses.

The assay was immunoSEQ multiplex PCR, and TCRdb's table has in-frame clones only and misses some. The sample records approximately 110,000 clones, around 83% being singletons. This CDR3 spans 14 amino acids. V was clipped by 1 base and J by 5 bases, with 11 bases between them. The germline V gene encodes CDR1 SGHNT and CDR2 YENEEA. Sequences were derived from peripheral blood, sampled 28 days after the second AZD1222 dose. The source of this sequence is an adult who received the AZD1222 COVID-19 vaccine. The V and J genes are TRBV11-3 and TRBJ2-5; perhaps TRBD1 as D (6 bases). DNA of the CDR3: TGTGCCAGCAGCTTAGGTTACAGGGACGAGACCCAGTACTTC. This sequence encodes CASSLGYRDETQYF.